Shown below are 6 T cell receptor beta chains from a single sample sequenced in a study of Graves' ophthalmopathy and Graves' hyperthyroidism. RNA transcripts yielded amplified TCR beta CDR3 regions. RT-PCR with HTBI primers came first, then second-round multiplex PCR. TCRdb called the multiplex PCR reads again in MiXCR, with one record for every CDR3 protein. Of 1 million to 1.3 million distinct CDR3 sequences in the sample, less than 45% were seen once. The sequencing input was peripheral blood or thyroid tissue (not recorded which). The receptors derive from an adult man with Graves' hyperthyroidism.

CDR3 in amino acids: CASSPPRGEGPYGYTF. The CDR3 coding sequence is TGTGCCAGCAGTCCCCCGCGGGGAGAGGGGCCCTATGGCTACACCTTC. The chain couples TRBV27 to TRBJ1-2, with TRBD1 as a possible D gene (5 bases). Germline V gene sequence: CDR1 MNHEY, CDR2 SMNVEV (reference sequence). V was shortened by 5 bases and J by 4 bases, with 20 bases between the two germline ends. The CDR3 totals 16 residues.

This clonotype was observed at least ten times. As DNA, the CDR3 is TGCAGCGTTGAAGTACAGGGGTTCTATGGCTACACCTTC. Encoded protein: CSVEVQGFYGYTF. V gene TRBV29-1 combines with J gene TRBJ1-2, with TRBD1 identical over 7 bases. Trimming at V came to 1 base and at J to 4 bases, leaving 3 bases not matched to a gene. This CDR3 is 13 amino acids long. Per germline, CDR1 SQVTM and CDR2 ANQGSEA.

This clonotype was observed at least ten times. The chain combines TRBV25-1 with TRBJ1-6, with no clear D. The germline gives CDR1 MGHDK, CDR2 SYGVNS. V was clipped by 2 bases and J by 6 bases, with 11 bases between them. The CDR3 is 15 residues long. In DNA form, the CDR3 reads TGTGCCAGCAGTGAAAGGTCCTCTGCTAATTCACCCCTCCACTTT. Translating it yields CASSERSSANSPLHF.

CDR3 region: CASSQEGTRPGGELFF. CDR3 bases: TGTGCCAGCAGCCAAGAGGGGACTCGACCCGGCGGGGAGCTGTTTTTT. This chain uses TRBV3-1 with TRBJ2-2; maybe TRBD2 (6 bases). CDR3 length equals 16 residues. The V and J ends lost 0 bases and 7 bases respectively, with 15 bases between them. The germline CDR1 and CDR2 sequences are LGHDT and YNNKEL (reference sequence).

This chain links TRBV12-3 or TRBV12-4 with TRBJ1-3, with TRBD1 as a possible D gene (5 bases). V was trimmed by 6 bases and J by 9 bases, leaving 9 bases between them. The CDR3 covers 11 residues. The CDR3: CASSHGGTIYF. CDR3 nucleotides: TGTGCCAGCAGCCATGGGGGCACCATATATTTT.

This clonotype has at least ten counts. CDR3 in amino acids: CASMASGGYEQYF. CDR3 nucleotides: TGTGCCAGCATGGCAAGCGGGGGCTACGAGCAGTACTTC. The chain joins TRBV25-1 to TRBJ2-7; 8 positions agree with TRBD2. The CDR3 sequence is 13 residues long. Germline V gene data show CDR1 as MGHDK and CDR2 as SYGVNS. Trimming took 7 bases from V and 3 from J; bases not matched to a gene: 5.